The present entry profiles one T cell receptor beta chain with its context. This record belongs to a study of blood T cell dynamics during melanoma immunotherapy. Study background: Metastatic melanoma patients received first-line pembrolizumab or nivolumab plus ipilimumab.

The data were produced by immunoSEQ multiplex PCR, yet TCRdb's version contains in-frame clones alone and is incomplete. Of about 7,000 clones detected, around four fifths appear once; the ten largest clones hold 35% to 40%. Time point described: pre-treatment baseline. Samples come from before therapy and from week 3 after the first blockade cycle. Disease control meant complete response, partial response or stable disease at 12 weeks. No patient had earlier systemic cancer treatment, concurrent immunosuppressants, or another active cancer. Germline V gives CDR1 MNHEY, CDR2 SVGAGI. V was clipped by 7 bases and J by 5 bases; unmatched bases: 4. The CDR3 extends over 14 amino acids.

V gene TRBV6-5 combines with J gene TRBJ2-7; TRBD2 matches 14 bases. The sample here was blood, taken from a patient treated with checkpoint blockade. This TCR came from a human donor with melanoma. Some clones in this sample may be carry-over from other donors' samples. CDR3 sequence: CASKGLAGVHEQYF. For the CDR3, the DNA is TGTGCCAGCAAGGGACTAGCGGGAGTCCACGAGCAGTACTTC.